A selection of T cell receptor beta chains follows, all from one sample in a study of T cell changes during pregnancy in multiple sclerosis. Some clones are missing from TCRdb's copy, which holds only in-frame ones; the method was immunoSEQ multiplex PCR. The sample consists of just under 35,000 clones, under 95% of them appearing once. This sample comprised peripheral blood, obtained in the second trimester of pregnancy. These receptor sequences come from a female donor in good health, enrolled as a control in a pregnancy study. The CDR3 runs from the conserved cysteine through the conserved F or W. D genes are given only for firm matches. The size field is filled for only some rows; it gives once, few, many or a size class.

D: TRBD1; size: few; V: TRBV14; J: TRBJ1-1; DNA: TGTGCCAGCAGCCCTACCGACAGGGGAAGAACTGAAGCTTTCTTT; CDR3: CASSPTDRGRTEAFF
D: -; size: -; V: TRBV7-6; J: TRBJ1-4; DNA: TGTGCCAGCAGCTACCGACCGGGTCCCAATGAAAAACTGTTTTTT; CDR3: CASSYRPGPNEKLFF
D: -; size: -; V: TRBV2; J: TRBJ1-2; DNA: TGTGCCAGCAGTCAGGGCTATGGCTACACCTTC; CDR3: CASSQGYGYTF
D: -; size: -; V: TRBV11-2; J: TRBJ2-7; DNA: TGTGCCAGCAGCTTAGATCGGGCGGGCGAGCAGTACTTC; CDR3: CASSLDRAGEQYF
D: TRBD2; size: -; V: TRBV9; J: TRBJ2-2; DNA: TGTGCCAGCAGCGTAGGACGAGGACTAGCGGGGGGCGGCACCGGGGAGCTGTTTTTT; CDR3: CASSVGRGLAGGGTGELFF
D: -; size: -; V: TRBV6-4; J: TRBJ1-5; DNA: TGTGCCAGCAGTGAAGACGGGAATCAGCCCCAGCATTTT; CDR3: CASSEDGNQPQHF
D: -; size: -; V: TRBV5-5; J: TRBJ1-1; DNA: TGTGCCAGCAGCTCGGGGGATTCCACTGAAGCTTTCTTT; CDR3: CASSSGDSTEAFF
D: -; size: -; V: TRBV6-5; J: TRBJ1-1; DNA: TGTGCCAGCAGCCCCGGACAGAACACTGAAGCTTTCTTT; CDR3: CASSPGQNTEAFF
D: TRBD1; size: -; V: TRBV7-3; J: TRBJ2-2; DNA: TGTGCCAGCAGCTTCTCGACAGGGGGTGGCGGGGAGCTGTTTTTT; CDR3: CASSFSTGGGGELFF
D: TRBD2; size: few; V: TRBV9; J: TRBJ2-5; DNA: TGTGCCAGCAGCGTAGGGACTAGCGGAGAAGAGACCCAGTACTTC; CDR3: CASSVGTSGEETQYF
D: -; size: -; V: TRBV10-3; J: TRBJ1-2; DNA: TGTGCCATCAGTGAAGGCAGGGAGGAGGGCTACACCTTC; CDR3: CAISEGREEGYTF
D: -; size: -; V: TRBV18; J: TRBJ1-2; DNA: TGTGCCAGCTCACCAACAGGGCAAGGCTACACCTTC; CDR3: CASSPTGQGYTF
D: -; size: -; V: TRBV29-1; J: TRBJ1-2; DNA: TGCAGCGTTATGGGCGGCGGGGACTATGGCTACACCTTC; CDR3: CSVMGGGDYGYTF
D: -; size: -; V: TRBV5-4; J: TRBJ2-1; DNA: TGTGCCAGCAGCTTGTTACCGACTAGCTACAATGAGCAGTTCTTC; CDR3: CASSLLPTSYNEQFF
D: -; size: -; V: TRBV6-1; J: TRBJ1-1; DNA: TGTGCCAGCAGCCGACAGAGTAAGAACACTGAAGCTTTCTTT; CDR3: CASSRQSKNTEAFF
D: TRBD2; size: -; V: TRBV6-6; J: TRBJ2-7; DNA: TGTGCCAGCAGCCCCGGGATAGCGGGGGTCTACGAGCAGTACTTC; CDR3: CASSPGIAGVYEQYF
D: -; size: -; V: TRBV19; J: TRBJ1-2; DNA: TGTGCCAGTAGTACACCGGGCCTGGGCCGGGGATCTGGTGGCTACACCTTC; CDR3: CASSTPGLGRGSGGYTF
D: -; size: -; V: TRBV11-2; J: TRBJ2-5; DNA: TGTGCCAGCAGCTTAGATCTTGGGCCGCAGTACTTC; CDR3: CASSLDLGPQYF
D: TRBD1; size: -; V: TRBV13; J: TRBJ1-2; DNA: TGTGCCAGCAGACGAGCCGGGACAGGGGGTGCCTATGGCTACACCTTC; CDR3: CASRRAGTGGAYGYTF
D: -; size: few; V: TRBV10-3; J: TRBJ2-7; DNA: TGTGCCATCAGTGTAACGGGGTACGAGCAGTACTTC; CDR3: CAISVTGYEQYF
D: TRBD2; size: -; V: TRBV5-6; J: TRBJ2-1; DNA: TGTGCCAGCAGCTTAGCGGGGGCCCCCTCCTACAATGAGCAGTTCTTC; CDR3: CASSLAGAPSYNEQFF
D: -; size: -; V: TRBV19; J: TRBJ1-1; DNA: TGTGCCAGTAGTTCGACGGCGGCCCGTGAAGCTTTCTTT; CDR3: CASSSTAAREAFF
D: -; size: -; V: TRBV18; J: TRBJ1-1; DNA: TGTGCCAGCTCAAGGCGCGCGGACACTGAAGCTTTCTTT; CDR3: CASSRRADTEAFF
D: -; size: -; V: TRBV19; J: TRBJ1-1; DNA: TGTGCCAGTACCCCACAGTTCGGGGGCACTGAAGCTTTCTTT; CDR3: CASTPQFGGTEAFF
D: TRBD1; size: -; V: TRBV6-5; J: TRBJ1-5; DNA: TGTGCCAGCAAGGACAGGGGGAGCAATCAGCCCCAGCATTTT; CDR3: CASKDRGSNQPQHF
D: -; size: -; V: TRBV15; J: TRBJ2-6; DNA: TGTGCCACCAGCAGACAGGACTCAGGGGCCAACGTCCTGACTTTC; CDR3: CATSRQDSGANVLTF
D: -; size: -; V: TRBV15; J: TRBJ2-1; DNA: TGTGCCACCAGCAGCTCCCCTGTCTCCGAGCAGTTCTTC; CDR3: CATSSSPVSEQFF
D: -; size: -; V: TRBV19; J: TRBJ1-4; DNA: TGTGCCAGTGGAAAGGGGTGGGGTGAAAAACTGTTTTTT; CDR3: CASGKGWGEKLFF
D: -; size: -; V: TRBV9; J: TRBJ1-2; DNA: TGTGCCAGCAGCGTAGCTCTCGGGAACCCGACGAATGGCTACACCTTC; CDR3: CASSVALGNPTNGYTF
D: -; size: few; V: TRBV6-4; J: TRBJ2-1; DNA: TGTGCCAGCAGTGAGTTCGAGCGGAGCTCCTACAATGAGCAGTTCTTC; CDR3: CASSEFERSSYNEQFF
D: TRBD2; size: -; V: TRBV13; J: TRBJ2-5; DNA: TGTGCCAGCAGCTTTTCCGCTAGCGGGAGGGCCGTGGAGACCCAGTACTTC; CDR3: CASSFSASGRAVETQYF
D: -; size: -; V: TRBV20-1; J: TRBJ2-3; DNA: TGCAGTGAGAGGATTCAAGATACGCAGTATTTT; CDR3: CSERIQDTQYF
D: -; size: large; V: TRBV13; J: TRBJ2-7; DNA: TGTGCCAGCAGCTTAAGAGGGAGTCCCTACGAGCAGTACTTC; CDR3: CASSLRGSPYEQYF
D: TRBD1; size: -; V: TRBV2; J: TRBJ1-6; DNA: TGTGCCAGCGGGCCCAGGGGGCGGTCACCCCTCCACTTT; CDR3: CASGPRGRSPLHF
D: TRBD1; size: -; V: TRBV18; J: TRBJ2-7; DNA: TGTGCCAGCTCACCAGGAGGAGACAGGGGTCACGAGCAGTACTTC; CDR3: CASSPGGDRGHEQYF
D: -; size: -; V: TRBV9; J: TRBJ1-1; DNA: TGTGCCAGCAGCCTATATCAGGGGCCTAAGGAGGCTGAAGCTTTCTTT; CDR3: CASSLYQGPKEAEAFF
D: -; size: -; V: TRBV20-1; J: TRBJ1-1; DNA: TGCAGTGCGACCAGAGGGCCTGAAGCTTTCTTT; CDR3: CSATRGPEAFF
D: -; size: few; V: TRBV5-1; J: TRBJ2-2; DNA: TGCGCCAGCAGTCTTTCCCCTCAGCGCGGAACCGGGGAGCTGTTTTTT; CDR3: CASSLSPQRGTGELFF
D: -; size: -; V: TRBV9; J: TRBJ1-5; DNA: TGTGCCAGCAGCGTTGGTGAGGGTCGCAATCAGCCCCAGCATTTT; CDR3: CASSVGEGRNQPQHF
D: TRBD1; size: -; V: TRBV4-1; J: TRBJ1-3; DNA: TGCGCCATCCCTGGGACAGGGAAGGGCAACACCATATATTTT; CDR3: CAIPGTGKGNTIYF
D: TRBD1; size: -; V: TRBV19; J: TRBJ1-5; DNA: TGTGCCAGTAGTAACGACAGGGGCCGGGCCCCCAATCAGCCCCAGCATTTT; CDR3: CASSNDRGRAPNQPQHF
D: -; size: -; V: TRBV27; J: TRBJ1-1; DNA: TGTGCCAGCAGTCCCTACAGGGATGGGACTGAAGCTTTCTTT; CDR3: CASSPYRDGTEAFF
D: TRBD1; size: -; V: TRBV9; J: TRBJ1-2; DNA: TGTGCCAGCAGCTATACAGGGGATTATGGCTACACCTTC; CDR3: CASSYTGDYGYTF
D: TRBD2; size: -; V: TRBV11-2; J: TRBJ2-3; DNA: TGTGCCAGCAGCTTGCGGCGGGGGGGCCCAGATACGCAGTATTTT; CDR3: CASSLRRGGPDTQYF
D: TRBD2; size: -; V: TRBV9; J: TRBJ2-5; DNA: TGTGCCAGCAGCGTAGCTCTGGCTAGCGGGGATCTACAAGAGACCCAGTACTTC; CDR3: CASSVALASGDLQETQYF
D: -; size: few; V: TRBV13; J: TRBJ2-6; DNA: TGTGCCAGCAGCTTCCTAGGACTTTTTCCGAACTCTGGGGCCAACGTCCTGACTTTC; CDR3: CASSFLGLFPNSGANVLTF
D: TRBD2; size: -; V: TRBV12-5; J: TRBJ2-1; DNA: TGTGCTAGTGCCCTGACGGATACAGCGGGGGGTACCTATTTCTCCTACAATGAGCAGTTCTTC; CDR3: CASALTDTAGGTYFSYNEQFF
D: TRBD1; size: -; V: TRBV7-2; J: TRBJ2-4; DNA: TGTGCCAGCAGGTGGGACAGCGGAGTAGCCAAAAACATTCAGTACTTC; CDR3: CASRWDSGVAKNIQYF
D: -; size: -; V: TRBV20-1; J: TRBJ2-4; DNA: TGCAGTGCTAGCCTTATAAACATTCAGTACTTC; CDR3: CSASLINIQYF
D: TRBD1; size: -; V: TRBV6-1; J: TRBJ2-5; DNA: TGTGCCAGCAGGACAGACAGGGGGCCGGAGACCCAGTACTTC; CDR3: CASRTDRGPETQYF
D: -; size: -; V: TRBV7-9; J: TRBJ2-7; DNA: TGTGCCAGCAGCTTAGATGGGGGGACAGCATCCTACGAGCAGTACTTC; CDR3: CASSLDGGTASYEQYF
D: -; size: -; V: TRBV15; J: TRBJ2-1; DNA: TGTGCCACCGCTCTAACTAGGAGCCCTTACAATGAGCAGTTCTTC; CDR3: CATALTRSPYNEQFF
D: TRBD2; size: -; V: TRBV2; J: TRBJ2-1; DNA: TGTGCCAGCAGTGCCCTGTTGGGACTAGCGACCAGCTCCTACAATGAGCAGTTCTTC; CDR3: CASSALLGLATSSYNEQFF
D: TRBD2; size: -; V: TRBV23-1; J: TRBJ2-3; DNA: TGCGCCAGCAGTCAACGGACTAGCGGGGGCACAGATACGCAGTATTTT; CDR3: CASSQRTSGGTDTQYF
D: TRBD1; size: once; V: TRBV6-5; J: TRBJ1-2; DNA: TGTGCCAGCCGTCGGGGGCAGGGGGAGGGCTACACCTTC; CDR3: CASRRGQGEGYTF